What follows are 27 T cell receptor beta chains derived from one specimen sequenced in a study of CD8+ T cells in alopecia areata (dated by TCRdb to the late 2010s). In the paper's terms, the time point label means: 24 weeks on oral tofacitinib. The sample's treatment or condition label, decoded: oral pan-JAK inhibitor, 5-10 mg twice daily. Library creation used the immunoSEQ multiplex PCR assay. RNA was extracted from all samples and reverse transcribed into cDNA as template for TCR sequencing. Held by TCRdb, this immuneACCESS table contains in-frame sequences only and omits some clones. Under half of the omission traces to an unresolved V gene where checked; the cause of the rest is unknown. For this sample there are over 150,000 clones; roughly 60% appear just once. More than 13% of the sample is held by the ten biggest clonotypes. The specimen was CD4+ T cells sorted from blood, collected at week 24, from a patient treated with tofacitinib. Every receptor here comes from a human donor with alopecia areata.

This clone was detected a few times. The chain links TRBV4-2 to TRBJ2-5; D not certain. This CDR3 has 13 amino acids. V lost 0 bases, J lost 4 bases, and 6 bases lay in between. Germline V CDR1 and CDR2: LGHNA, YNFKEQ. CDR3 residues: CASSQELLETQYF. The CDR3 coding sequence is TGTGCCAGCAGCCAAGAACTCTTAGAGACCCAGTACTTC.

V usage is TRBV30 and J usage is TRBJ2-2; D remains ambiguous. V was pared by 0 bases and J by 0 bases, with 8 bases between. CDR3 length: 15 amino acids. Germline V lookup: CDR1 GTSNPN, CDR2 SVGIG (reference sequence). CDR3 residues: CAWSVNYPNTGELFF. CDR3 in DNA: TGTGCCTGGAGTGTCAACTACCCGAACACCGGGGAGCTGTTTTTT.

This clone occurred a few times. This chain uses TRBV7-9 with TRBJ1-3; no reliable D call. CDR3 length: 13 amino acids. The V and J ends lost 4 bases and 7 bases respectively, with 11 bases between them. Germline CDR1 SEHNR, CDR2 FQNEAQ (reference sequence). CDR3 in amino acids: CASSSGLGNTIYF. The CDR3 region has the DNA TGTGCCAGCAGCTCCGGATTGGGCAACACCATATATTTT.

The sample holds a few counts of this clone. This chain connects TRBV5-1 to TRBJ2-1, with D perhaps TRBD1 (6 bases). The CDR3 loop spans 15 amino acids. The germline V gene encodes CDR1 SGHRS and CDR2 YFSETQ. Trimming took off 3 bases at V and 9 bases at J, with 19 bases between the two ends. CDR3 DNA: TGCGCCAGCAGCTGGGACACAACCCGTTCCCGTGAGCAGTTCTTC. Residues: CASSWDTTRSREQFF.

The chain recombines TRBV5-1 with TRBJ1-1; no clear D. Germline-derived CDR1 and CDR2 are SGHRS and YFSETQ. The germline V and J ends were trimmed by 0 bases and 2 bases, with 5 bases remaining between them. The CDR3 extends over 13 amino acids. The CDR3 DNA is TGCGCCAGCAGCTTGGCGGACAACACTGAAGCTTTCTTT. Amino acids: CASSLADNTEAFF.

J is TRBJ1-5 and V is TRBV4-1, with D unclear. The CDR3 contains 14 residues. Germline loops: CDR1 MGHRA, CDR2 YSYEKL. V was cut by 4 bases and J by 1 base, with 8 bases left in between. DNA for the CDR3: TGCGCCAGCAGCCTTGGACGGAGCAATCAGCCCCAGCATTTT. This codes for CASSLGRSNQPQHF.

The rearrangement joins TRBV27 to TRBJ1-6, with D hard to call. The germline V gene encodes CDR1 MNHEY and CDR2 SMNVEV (reference sequence). With 5 bases removed from V and 13 bases from J, the gap between germline ends came to 6 bases. The CDR3 loop spans 10 amino acids. The CDR3 loop reads CASSLPPLHF. For the CDR3, the DNA is TGTGCCAGCAGTCTCCCCCCCCTCCACTTT.

The CDR3 nucleotides are TGTGCCAGCAGCTTTTCGGCTGGAGAGACCCAGTACTTC. This gives the protein CASSFSAGETQYF. V is TRBV7-7 and J is TRBJ2-5, with D unclear. There are 13 residues in the CDR3. Trimming took off 3 bases at V and 4 bases at J, with 9 bases between the two ends. The germline V gene encodes CDR1 SSHAT and CDR2 FNYEAQ (reference sequence).

The rearrangement links TRBV4-1 to TRBJ2-5, with D possibly being TRBD2 (6 bases). Germline lookup yields CDR1 MGHRA and CDR2 YSYEKL. The CDR3 has 17 amino acids. V was clipped by 0 bases and J by 1 base, with 15 bases between them. DNA of the CDR3: TGCGCCAGCAGCCAAGAAGGGACTGGCGGGGTCCAAGAGACCCAGTACTTC. Translation gives CASSQEGTGGVQETQYF.

V gene TRBV5-1 combines with J gene TRBJ1-2; no reliable D call. With 3 bases removed from V and 5 bases from J, the gap between germline ends came to 17 bases. This CDR3 spans 15 amino acids. The germline gives CDR1 SGHRS, CDR2 YFSETQ. The CDR3: CASSSDGELGYGYTF. CDR3 DNA sequence: TGCGCCAGCAGCTCAGACGGGGAGCTTGGGTATGGCTACACCTTC.

The genes are TRBV2 and TRBJ1-5; perhaps TRBD1 as D (5 bases). Germline values: CDR1 SNHLY, CDR2 FYNNEI. V dropped 5 bases and J dropped 0 bases, with 11 bases sitting between them. The CDR3 has 15 amino acids. The CDR3 sequence is CASSPRGHSNQPQHF. CDR3 in DNA: TGTGCCAGCAGTCCTAGAGGACATAGCAATCAGCCCCAGCATTTT.

This clone has more than one count but fewer than ten. V usage is TRBV30 and J usage is TRBJ1-2, with TRBD1 as a possible D gene (6 bases). CDR1 and CDR2 (germline): GTSNPN, SVGIG (reference sequence). The CDR3 contains 14 residues. The V and J ends lost 2 bases and 4 bases respectively, with 14 bases between them. Here the CDR3 reads CAWSPPTGSYGYTF. The CDR3 DNA sequence: TGTGCCTGGAGTCCCCCAACAGGGAGCTATGGCTACACCTTC. Variable domain in full (rest from reference TRBV30 and TRBJ1-2): SQTIHQWPATLVQPVGSPLSLECTVEGTSNPNLYWYRQAAGRGLQLLFYSVGIGQISSEVPQNLSASRPQDRQFILSSKKLLLSDSGFYLCAWSPPTGSYGYTFGSGTRLTVV.

A few counts support this clone. At the DNA level, this CDR3 is encoded by other sequences in the same sample as well. The CDR3 nucleotides read TGCAGCGTTGAAGTCCGGGGGCGAGGCACTGAAGCTTTCTTT. Protein: CSVEVRGRGTEAFF. The chain couples TRBV29-1 to TRBJ1-1; TRBD1 might be the D (6 bases). V gave up 1 base and J gave up 4 bases, with 13 bases separating them. CDR1 SQVTM and CDR2 ANQGSEA come from the germline V gene. This CDR3 spans 14 amino acids. Using reference TRBV29-1 and TRBJ1-1 for the parts outside the CDR3, the full variable domain is SAVISQKPSRDICQRGTSLTIQCQVDSQVTMMFWYRQQPGQSLTLIATANQGSEATYESGFVIDKFPISRPNLTFSTLTVSNMSPEDSSIYLCSVEVRGRGTEAFFGQGTRLTVV.

This clone was recorded only once. The chain carries TRBV29-1 and TRBJ1-1; the D gene is possibly TRBD1 (6 bases). The germline V gene encodes CDR1 SQVTM and CDR2 ANQGSEA. The ends were cut back, 6 bases at V and 11 bases at J, with 22 bases in the middle. CDR3 size: 13 residues. In nucleotides, the CDR3 is TGCAGCGTCATTGACACACAGGGACTTGCGGCTTTCTTT. Its protein product is CSVIDTQGLAAFF.

The rearrangement uses TRBV5-6 and TRBJ1-1; D gene uncertain. Trimming removed 4 bases from V and 0 bases from J, with 19 bases in between. The CDR3 has 17 amino acids. Looked up from germline, CDR1 is SGHDT and CDR2 is YYEEEE. In nucleotides, the CDR3 is TGTGCCAGCAGCCCAGCGGGAAACTACCTATTGAACACTGAAGCTTTCTTT. Its translation: CASSPAGNYLLNTEAFF.

The chain carries TRBV30 and TRBJ2-7; 8 bases match TRBD1. Germline assignment: CDR1 GTSNPN and CDR2 SVGIG (reference sequence). V lost 4 bases, J lost 2 bases, and 4 bases stayed unmatched. The CDR3 runs 13 residues. The CDR3 spells CAWNRGTTYEQYF. CDR3 in DNA: TGTGCCTGGAACAGGGGGACGACCTACGAGCAGTACTTC.

This clone was detected a few times. The gene calls are TRBV5-1 and TRBJ1-2, with TRBD1 matching over 7 bases. Per the germline V gene, CDR1 is SGHRS and CDR2 is YFSETQ. This CDR3 is built from 15 residues. Germline trimming cut 2 bases from V and 7 bases from J; bases unmatched to any gene: 11. DNA of the CDR3: TGCGCCAGCAGCTTAGGTCGCGGGACAGCAGGTGGCTACACCTTC. Amino acids: CASSLGRGTAGGYTF.

About this clone: Different DNA sequences within this sample yield the same CDR3. V is TRBV11-2 and J is TRBJ2-5; D gene unclear. Trimming left V 5 bases short and J 4 bases short, with 5 bases between. Germline V CDR1 and CDR2: SGHAT, FQNNGV. The CDR3 extends over 11 amino acids. CDR3 nucleotide sequence: TGTGCCAGCAGCCCCGCAGAGACCCAGTACTTC. It specifies CASSPAETQYF.

This sequence joins TRBV6-5 and TRBJ2-1, with TRBD1 matching over 7 bases. The CDR3 extends over 15 amino acids. With 6 bases clipped from V and 0 bases from J, the junction kept 5 bases outside the gene matches. CDR1 and CDR2 (germline): MNHEY, SVGAGI. The CDR3 region has the DNA TGTGCCAGCAGCTCCAGGGGGACCTCCTACAATGAGCAGTTCTTC. Protein product: CASSSRGTSYNEQFF.

V gene TRBV25-1 combines with J gene TRBJ1-1; TRBD1 is a possible D gene (5 bases). Germline CDR1 MGHDK, CDR2 SYGVNS. Between the trimmed V and J ends, which lost 5 bases and 1 base, there was a span of 8 bases. The CDR3 length is 13 residues. The CDR3 sequence is CASSWGKNTEAFF. The CDR3 nucleotides read TGTGCCAGCAGTTGGGGCAAGAACACTGAAGCTTTCTTT.

This sequence joins TRBV30 and TRBJ2-7; possible D gene TRBD2, 7 bases. The CDR3 extends over 14 amino acids. Trimming removed 3 bases at V and 6 bases at J, with 18 bases between. The germline V gene encodes CDR1 GTSNPN and CDR2 SVGIG (reference sequence). CDR3 sequence: CAWRRAGAFSEQYF. The CDR3 coding sequence is TGTGCCTGGAGAAGGGCGGGGGCCTTTAGCGAGCAGTACTTC.

This chain connects TRBV29-1 to TRBJ1-1; no definite D call. The V end was cut by 4 bases, the J end by 2 bases, with 5 bases between. CDR3 length: 11 amino acids. Germline V lookup: CDR1 SQVTM, CDR2 ANQGSEA. The CDR3 nucleotides are TGCAGCGTTGTACCTAACACTGAAGCTTTCTTT. Translated, it gives CSVVPNTEAFF. Together with reference TRBV29-1 and TRBJ1-1, the CDR3 gives the full variable domain: SAVISQKPSRDICQRGTSLTIQCQVDSQVTMMFWYRQQPGQSLTLIATANQGSEATYESGFVIDKFPISRPNLTFSTLTVSNMSPEDSSIYLCSVVPNTEAFFGQGTRLTVV.

As regards this clone: Other DNA sequences in this sample translate to the same CDR3. The chain uses TRBV10-3 and TRBJ1-6, with a weak D call TRBD1 (5 bases). Between the trimmed V and J ends, which lost 7 bases and 7 bases, there was a span of 8 bases. CDR1 is ENHRY and CDR2 is SYGVKD in the germline V gene. There are 12 residues in the CDR3. CDR3 DNA sequence: TGTGCCATCAAGGGGCGAAATTCACCCCTCCACTTT. The encoded protein is CAIKGRNSPLHF.

This clone was observed a few times. The chain recombines TRBV7-9 with TRBJ1-2; no firm D call. V lost 2 bases, J lost 7 bases, and 11 bases lay in between. The CDR3 runs to 13 residues. The V gene's germline CDR1 is SEHNR and CDR2 FQNEAQ (reference sequence). The CDR3 sequence is CASSLTGSGGYTF. The DNA of the CDR3 is TGTGCCAGCAGCTTAACTGGGTCCGGTGGCTACACCTTC.

This clone showed up just once. The V call is TRBV5-1, the J call TRBJ1-1, with 10 nucleotides matching TRBD1. Per the germline V gene, CDR1 is SGHRS and CDR2 is YFSETQ. The V gene end was trimmed by 2 bases and the J gene end by 6 bases; junction bases not matched to a gene: 4. The length of the CDR3 is 14 residues. CDR3 sequence (DNA): TGCGCCAGCAGCTTCGGGACAGGGGAACCTGAAGCTTTCTTT. This gives the protein CASSFGTGEPEAFF.

The gene calls are TRBV30 and TRBJ2-3; a weak D match, TRBD1 (5 bases). The V end was cut by 4 bases, the J end by 2 bases, with 16 bases between. The CDR3 runs 15 residues. CDR1 is GTSNPN and CDR2 is SVGIG in the germline V gene (reference sequence). CDR3 sequence: CAWTTVGVPTDTQYF. The CDR3 DNA follows: TGTGCCTGGACGACAGTTGGAGTCCCCACAGATACGCAGTATTTT.

The genes are TRBV2 and TRBJ1-3; D is unresolved. The CDR3 extends over 15 amino acids. The germline V and J ends were trimmed by 3 bases and 0 bases, with 9 bases remaining between them. Germline CDR1 reads SNHLY; CDR2 reads FYNNEI. This CDR3 is CASSEGRNSGNTIYF. CDR3 coding DNA: TGTGCCAGCAGTGAGGGCAGAAACTCTGGAAACACCATATATTTT.